This T cell receptor (beta chain) is from a study of cytomegalovirus exposure and HLA in healthy donors. On this clone itself: As yet, its antigen is unknown.

Findings and caveats of the study: Among immune exposure information, only CMV serostatus was available. In a later analysis, several top co-occurrence clusters appeared linked to parvovirus B19, influenza, CMV and Epstein-Barr virus. TCR beta V- and J-gene trimming, according to a later analysis, was linked to a missense DCLRE1C variant. According to an earlier analysis, most TCR beta V segments yielded productive rearrangements about 90% or about 30% of the time.

60 Vbeta and 13 Jbeta primers were used in PCR. Sequencing used immunoSEQ multiplex PCR; TCRdb keeps in-frame clones, though not all of them. The sample gives about 110,000 clones, less than 85% of which show up once; 13% is in the top ten. The source is a man under 40 in good health and CMV-seropositive. The specimen sequenced was PBMCs.

DNA of the CDR3: TGCAGCGTTCAAGGAACAGCAAGGGGAGAGCAGTACTTC. Translated: CSVQGTARGEQYF. V is TRBV29-1 and J is TRBJ2-7; TRBD1 is a possible D gene (5 bases). The V end was cut by 5 bases, the J end by 7 bases, with 18 bases between. Germline lookup yields CDR1 SQVTM and CDR2 ANQGSEA. The CDR3 covers 13 residues.